The 16 T cell receptor beta chains below were found in one sample sequenced in a study of PD-L1 blockade in urothelial cancer. Measured with immunoSEQ multiplex PCR; TCRdb has only the in-frame clones, and not every one. The sample shows 28,000 or so clones, around 88% of them seen only once. Sequences were derived from PBMCs, sampled around atezolizumab (anti-PD-L1) treatment. The receptors come from a man aged 55 to 70 with urothelial cancer.

The chain couples TRBV5-1 to TRBJ2-1; 8 bases are a match to TRBD2. Trimming removed 0 bases from V and 5 bases from J; junction bases left unmatched: 4. Germline V CDR1 and CDR2: SGHRS, YFSETQ. CDR3 length: 15 amino acids. The CDR3 DNA reads TGCGCCAGCAGCTTGGCGGGAGGGGATCACAATGAGCAGTTCTTC. This translates into CASSLAGGDHNEQFF.

This rearrangement joins TRBV5-1 to TRBJ1-1; D is ambiguous. Germline V gene sequence: CDR1 SGHRS, CDR2 YFSETQ. This CDR3 region has 16 residues. V lost 1 base and J lost 1, with 14 bases in between. The CDR3 loop is CASSLWLAGQNTEAFF. The CDR3 DNA reads as TGCGCCAGCAGCTTGTGGCTGGCAGGTCAGAACACTGAAGCTTTCTTT. Complete variable domain (other parts from reference TRBV5-1 and TRBJ1-1): KAGVTQTPRYLIKTRGQQVTLSCSPISGHRSVSWYQQTPGQGLQFLFEYFSETQRNKGNFPGRFSGRQFSNSRSEMNVSTLELGDSALYLCASSLWLAGQNTEAFFGQGTRLTVV.

This clone was counted only a few times. The rearrangement links TRBV7-9 to TRBJ1-5, with D possibly being TRBD1 (5 bases). This CDR3 is 18 amino acids long. Germline V lookup: CDR1 SEHNR, CDR2 FQNEAQ (reference sequence). Trimming took off 1 base at V and 6 bases at J, with 22 bases between the two ends. The CDR3 DNA is TGTGCCAGCAGCTTAGATCGTCAGGGAATCGGTGTAAGTCAGCCCCAGCATTTT. Residues: CASSLDRQGIGVSQPQHF.

J is TRBJ1-1 and V is TRBV27, with D possibly TRBD1 on 6 matching bases. Germline CDR1 and CDR2: MNHEY and SMNVEV (reference sequence). The CDR3 covers 17 residues. V was pared by 5 bases and J by 4 bases, with 23 bases between. CDR3 nucleotides: TGTGCCAGCAGTCCTTTCATACCGGGACAAGGCCCCACTGAAGCTTTCTTT. Protein product: CASSPFIPGQGPTEAFF.

The rearrangement uses TRBV6-5 and TRBJ1-4; 8 bases agree with TRBD1. CDR3 length: 15 residues. V was clipped by 2 bases and J by 7 bases; unmatched bases: 6. Germline-derived CDR1 and CDR2 are MNHEY and SVGAGI. This chain's CDR3 is CASSYGQGRTEKLFF. CDR3 nucleotide sequence: TGTGCCAGCAGTTACGGACAGGGTAGGACTGAAAAACTGTTTTTT.

The rearrangement joins TRBV10-3 to TRBJ1-1; D might be TRBD1 (5 bases). The CDR3 runs to 12 residues. From germline, CDR1 is ENHRY and CDR2 SYGVKD. Trimming removed 7 bases at V and 10 bases at J, with 16 bases between. CDR3 sequence (DNA): TGTGCCATCACTGAACTCCAGGGACTAGCTTTCTTT. Protein sequence: CAITELQGLAFF.

A single count supports this clone. The chain joins TRBV27 to TRBJ2-7; 7 nucleotides agree with TRBD2. Germline V gene lookup returns CDR1 MNHEY and CDR2 SMNVEV (reference sequence). The CDR3 consists of 14 residues. V trimming: 2 bases; J trimming: 5 bases; junction bases outside the gene matches: 6. CDR3 in DNA: TGTGCCAGCAGTTTAGACGGGAGGCTGAACGAGCAGTACTTC. Translating gives CASSLDGRLNEQYF.

V usage is TRBV12-5 and J usage is TRBJ2-1; TRBD1 matches at 9 bases. This CDR3 spans 15 amino acids. From germline, CDR1 is LGHNT and CDR2 FRNRAP. With V trimmed by 6 bases and J by 2 bases, 5 bases remained unmatched. The CDR3 nucleotides read TGTGCTAGTGGCTCGGGACAGGGCGCCTACAATGAGCAGTTCTTC. Amino acid sequence: CASGSGQGAYNEQFF.

This chain connects TRBV19 to TRBJ2-7; maybe TRBD2 (6 bases). V was pared by 1 base and J by 4 bases, with 14 bases between. Germline V gives CDR1 LNHDA, CDR2 SQIVND (reference sequence). The length of the CDR3 is 15 residues. CDR3: CASSIGPSETYEQYF. For the CDR3, the DNA is TGTGCCAGTAGTATAGGGCCTAGCGAGACGTACGAGCAGTACTTC.

The chain combines TRBV4-1 with TRBJ1-2, with D maybe TRBD1 (6 bases). Germline lookup yields CDR1 MGHRA and CDR2 YSYEKL. This CDR3 region has 15 residues. V gave up 4 bases and J gave up 6 bases, with 18 bases separating them. CDR3: CASSPGTGLNHGYTF. The CDR3 DNA sequence: TGCGCCAGCAGCCCGGGAACAGGGTTAAACCATGGCTACACCTTC.

The V call is TRBV5-1, the J call TRBJ2-1, with 7 nucleotides matching TRBD2. After removal of 7 bases from V and 0 bases from J, the junction contained 13 bases not matched to a gene. CDR1 is SGHRS and CDR2 is YFSETQ in the germline V gene. CDR3 length: 17 residues. In DNA form, the CDR3 reads TGCGCCAGCCGTGCCCAGGCTAGCGGCCTCTCCTACAATGAGCAGTTCTTC. This sequence encodes CASRAQASGLSYNEQFF.

The chain joins TRBV7-8 to TRBJ1-2; 7 bases line up with TRBD1. The CDR3 is 14 amino acids. J gave up 2 bases and V 3 bases, and 3 bases lay outside the gene matches. Germline V gene data show CDR1 as SGHVS and CDR2 as FQNEAQ. DNA for the CDR3: TGTGCCAGCAGCTTGGCACAGGGGAACTATGGCTACACCTTC. It codes for CASSLAQGNYGYTF.

The gene calls are TRBV2 and TRBJ1-4, with unresolved D. Trimming stripped 4 bases from V and 7 bases from J, with 10 bases between. Germline CDR1 reads SNHLY; CDR2 reads FYNNEI. CDR3 size: 13 residues. DNA of the CDR3: TGTGCCAGCAGTGTGAGGGTTGGTGAAAAACTGTTTTTT. It codes for CASSVRVGEKLFF.

The rearrangement links TRBV6-6 to TRBJ2-7; 8 nucleotides agree with TRBD1. The CDR3 runs to 15 residues. Looked up from germline, CDR1 is MNHNY and CDR2 is SVGAGI (reference sequence). The ends lost 6 bases at V and 3 bases at J; junction bases unmatched: 10. CDR3: CASRRGQGINYEQYF. For the CDR3, the DNA is TGTGCCAGCAGGAGAGGACAGGGAATAAACTACGAGCAGTACTTC.

The rearrangement links TRBV10-3 to TRBJ2-7, with D possibly being TRBD2 (6 bases). Germline values: CDR1 ENHRY, CDR2 SYGVKD. CDR3 length: 13 amino acids. V lost 10 bases and J 0 bases, leaving 13 bases between the germline ends. The CDR3 sequence: CATSEGGSYEQYF. CDR3 coding DNA: TGTGCCACCTCTGAGGGAGGCTCCTACGAGCAGTACTTC.

The CDR3 bases are TGTGCTAGTGGTTTGAACACAGGGGGGAACACTGAAGCTTTCTTT. The encoded protein is CASGLNTGGNTEAFF. The gene calls are TRBV12-5 and TRBJ1-1, with 8 nucleotides matching TRBD1. The CDR3 sequence is 15 residues long. V shed 2 bases and J 1 base; nucleotides not matched to a gene: 3. Germline assignment: CDR1 LGHNT and CDR2 FRNRAP.